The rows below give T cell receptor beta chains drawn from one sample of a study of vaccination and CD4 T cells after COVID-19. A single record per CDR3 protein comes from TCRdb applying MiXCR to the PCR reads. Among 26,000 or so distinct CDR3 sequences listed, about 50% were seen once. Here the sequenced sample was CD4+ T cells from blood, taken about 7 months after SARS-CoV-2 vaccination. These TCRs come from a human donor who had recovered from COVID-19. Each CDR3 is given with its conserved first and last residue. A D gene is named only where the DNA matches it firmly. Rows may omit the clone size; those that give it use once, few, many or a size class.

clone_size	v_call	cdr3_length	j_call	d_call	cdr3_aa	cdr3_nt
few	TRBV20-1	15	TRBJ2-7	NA	CSATRGGMIDYEQYF	TGCAGTGCGACTAGAGGCGGGATGATAGACTACGAGCAGTACTTC
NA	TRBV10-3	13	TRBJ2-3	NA	CAIRARGSSTQYF	TGTGCCATCAGGGCTCGTGGAAGTTCTACGCAGTATTTT
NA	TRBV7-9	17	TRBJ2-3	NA	CASSLVLASKLTDTQYF	TGTGCCAGCAGCTTAGTTCTCGCGAGCAAACTCACAGATACGCAGTATTTT
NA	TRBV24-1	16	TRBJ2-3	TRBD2	CATSLTSGLGTDTQYF	TGTGCCACCAGCCTAACTAGCGGTCTGGGCACAGATACGCAGTATTTT
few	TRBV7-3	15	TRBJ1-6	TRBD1	CASSLMGQGDSPLHF	TGTGCCAGCAGCTTAATGGGACAGGGAGATTCACCCCTCCACTTT
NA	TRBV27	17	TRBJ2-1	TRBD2	CASSLSPSGSTYNEQFF	TGTGCCAGCAGTTTATCACCTAGCGGGAGTACCTACAATGAGCAGTTCTTC
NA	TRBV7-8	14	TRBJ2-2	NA	CASSSVGRAGELFF	TGTGCCAGCAGCTCCGTAGGGCGGGCCGGGGAGCTGTTTTTT
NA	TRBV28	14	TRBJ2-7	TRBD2	CASRYSGRGREQYF	TGTGCCAGCAGATATAGCGGGAGAGGTCGCGAGCAGTACTTC
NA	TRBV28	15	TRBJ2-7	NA	CASSLSGRLSYEQYF	TGTGCCAGCAGTTTATCGGGCCGTTTATCCTACGAGCAGTACTTC
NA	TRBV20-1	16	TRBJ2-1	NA	CSAGETEGGRYNEQFF	TGCAGCGCGGGGGAGACGGAGGGGGGGCGCTACAATGAGCAGTTCTTC
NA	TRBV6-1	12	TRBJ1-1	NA	CASFIGGTEAFF	TGTGCCAGCTTCATCGGGGGGACTGAAGCTTTCTTT
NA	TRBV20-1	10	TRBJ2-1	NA	CSATNNEQFF	TGCAGTGCTACTAACAATGAGCAGTTCTTC
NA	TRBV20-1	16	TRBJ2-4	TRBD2	CSARDPSGGQKNIQYF	TGCAGTGCTAGAGATCCTAGCGGAGGGCAAAAAAACATTCAGTACTTC
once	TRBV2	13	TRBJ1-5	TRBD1	CASTRGQGQPQHF	TGTGCCAGCACCAGGGGGCAAGGTCAGCCCCAGCATTTT
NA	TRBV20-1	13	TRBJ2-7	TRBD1	CSAQGQAQGEQYF	TGCAGTGCTCAAGGACAGGCCCAGGGCGAGCAGTACTTC
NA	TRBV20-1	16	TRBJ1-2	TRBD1	CSARDLRAGGAYGYTF	TGCAGTGCTAGAGATCTCAGGGCAGGGGGCGCCTATGGCTACACCTTC
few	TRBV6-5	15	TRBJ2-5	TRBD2	CASSYGGGEGETQYF	TGTGCCAGCAGTTACGGCGGGGGGGAGGGGGAGACCCAGTACTTC
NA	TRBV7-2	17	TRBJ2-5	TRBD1	CASSFLGPGQGQETQYF	TGTGCCAGCAGCTTCTTAGGACCGGGACAGGGGCAAGAGACCCAGTACTTC
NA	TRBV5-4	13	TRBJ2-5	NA	CASSSVPGETQYF	TGTGCCAGCAGTTCCGTCCCCGGGGAGACCCAGTACTTC
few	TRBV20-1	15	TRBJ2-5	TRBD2	CSAISSGLADETQYF	TGCAGTGCCATAAGCTCCGGACTAGCCGATGAGACCCAGTACTTC
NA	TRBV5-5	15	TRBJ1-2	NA	CASSLSRGINYGYTF	TGTGCCAGCAGCTTAAGTAGGGGCATTAACTATGGCTACACCTTC
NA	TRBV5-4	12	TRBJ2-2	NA	CASSRIGGELFF	TGTGCCAGCAGCCGTATTGGCGGGGAGCTGTTTTTT
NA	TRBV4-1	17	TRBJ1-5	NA	CASSQDLEGISNQPQHF	TGCGCCAGCAGCCAAGATCTTGAGGGGATTAGCAATCAGCCCCAGCATTTT
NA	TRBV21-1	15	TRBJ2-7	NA	CASSAPYPRSYEQYF	TGTGCCAGCAGCGCCCCTTATCCGCGGTCCTACGAGCAGTACTTC
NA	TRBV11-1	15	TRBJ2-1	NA	CASSLELSAYNEQFF	TGTGCCAGCAGCTTAGAGCTCTCCGCGTACAATGAGCAGTTCTTC
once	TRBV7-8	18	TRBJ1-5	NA	CASSLAMQGVQSNQPQHF	TGTGCCAGCAGCTTAGCAATGCAGGGTGTCCAAAGCAATCAGCCCCAGCATTTT
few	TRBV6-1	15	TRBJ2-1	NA	CASSSQGSSYNEQFF	TGTGCCAGCAGCTCCCAGGGCAGCTCCTACAATGAGCAGTTCTTC
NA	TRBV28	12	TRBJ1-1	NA	CASTSTGTEAFF	TGTGCCAGCACCTCTACCGGTACTGAAGCTTTCTTT
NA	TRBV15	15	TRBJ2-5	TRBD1	CATSRGPQGKETQYF	TGTGCCACCAGCAGAGGCCCACAGGGGAAAGAGACCCAGTACTTC
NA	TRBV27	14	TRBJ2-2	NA	CASSLSLGAGELFF	TGTGCCAGCAGTTTATCCCTTGGGGCCGGGGAGCTGTTTTTT
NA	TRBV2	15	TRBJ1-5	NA	CASSRQGNSNQPQHF	TGTGCCAGCAGTCGTCAGGGGAATAGCAATCAGCCCCAGCATTTT
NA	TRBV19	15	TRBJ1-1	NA	CASSIKGLPNTEAFF	TGTGCCAGTAGTATAAAGGGCTTGCCGAACACTGAAGCTTTCTTT
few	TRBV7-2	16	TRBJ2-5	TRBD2	CASSLSGLAGAETQYF	TGTGCCAGCAGCCTCAGCGGACTAGCGGGAGCAGAGACCCAGTACTTC
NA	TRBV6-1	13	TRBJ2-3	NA	CASILDNTDTQYF	TGTGCCAGCATATTAGACAACACAGATACGCAGTATTTT
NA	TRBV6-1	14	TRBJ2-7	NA	CASAGQGGTYEQYF	TGTGCCAGCGCCGGGCAGGGGGGAACCTACGAGCAGTACTTC
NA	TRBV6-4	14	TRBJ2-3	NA	CASSEGASTDTQYF	TGTGCCAGCAGTGAGGGGGCTAGCACAGATACGCAGTATTTT
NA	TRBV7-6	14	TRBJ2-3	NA	CASSEAGGADTQYF	TGTGCCAGCAGCGAGGCAGGGGGGGCAGATACGCAGTATTTT
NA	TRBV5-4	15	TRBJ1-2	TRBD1	CASSFGQGYDYGYTF	TGTGCCAGCAGCTTCGGACAGGGGTACGACTATGGCTACACCTTC
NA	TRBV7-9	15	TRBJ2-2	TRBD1	CASNYGQGVTGELFF	TGTGCCAGCAACTATGGCCAGGGGGTGACCGGGGAGCTGTTTTTT
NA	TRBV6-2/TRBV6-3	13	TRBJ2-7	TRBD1	CASRSTGAYEQYF	TGTGCCAGCAGATCGACAGGGGCCTACGAGCAGTACTTC
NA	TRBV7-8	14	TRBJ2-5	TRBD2	CTSSVTSGEATQYF	TGTACCAGCAGCGTTACTAGCGGTGAGGCAACCCAGTACTTC
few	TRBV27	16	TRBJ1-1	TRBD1	CASSLKRTGLNTEAFF	TGTGCCAGCAGTTTAAAGAGGACAGGATTGAACACTGAAGCTTTCTTT
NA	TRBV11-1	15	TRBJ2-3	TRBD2	CASRPLAGETDTQYF	TGTGCCAGCAGACCACTAGCGGGAGAAACAGATACGCAGTATTTT
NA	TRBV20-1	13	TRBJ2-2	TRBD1	CSATGTGDGELFF	TGCAGTGCTACCGGGACAGGGGACGGGGAGCTGTTTTTT
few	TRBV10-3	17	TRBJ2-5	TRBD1	CAISEGVRGRGSETQYF	TGTGCCATCAGTGAAGGAGTCCGGGGCAGGGGGTCTGAGACCCAGTACTTC
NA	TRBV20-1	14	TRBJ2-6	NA	CSARDSSGANVLTF	TGCAGTGCTAGAGATTCCTCTGGGGCCAACGTCCTGACTTTC
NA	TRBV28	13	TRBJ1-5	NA	CASITSGVRPQHF	TGTGCCAGCATCACATCGGGGGTCCGGCCCCAGCATTTT
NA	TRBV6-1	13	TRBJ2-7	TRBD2	CASSREGPYEQYF	TGTGCCAGCAGTAGGGAGGGTCCCTACGAGCAGTACTTC